Presented here are 32 T cell receptor beta chains from one specimen sequenced in a study of cytomegalovirus exposure and HLA in healthy donors. The study ran its PCR with 60 Vbeta and 13 Jbeta primers. The repertoire was sequenced with immunoSEQ multiplex PCR; TCRdb's copy has only in-frame clones and lacks some. The sample records around 150,000 clones, 80% to 90% being singletons. Sequencing was performed on PBMCs. Receptors were obtained from a woman in her 30s in good health and CMV-seronegative.

CDR3 region: CASSVARYNTDTQYF. DNA of the CDR3: TGTGCCAGCAGCGTAGCCAGGTATAACACAGATACGCAGTATTTT. This chain uses TRBV9 with TRBJ2-3; D not resolved. The V end was cut by 0 bases, the J end by 2 bases, with 10 bases between. The V gene's germline CDR1 is SGDLS and CDR2 YYNGEE. There are 15 residues in the CDR3.

This clone was counted between two and nine times. The chain links TRBV10-2 to TRBJ2-7; D call uncertain. CDR1 is WSHSY and CDR2 is SAAADI in the germline V gene. Trimming cost V 6 bases and J 0 bases, with 12 bases left between them. The CDR3 loop spans 14 amino acids. The CDR3 DNA reads TGCGCCAGCAGACCATACCAACTCTCCTACGAGCAGTACTTC. It encodes CASRPYQLSYEQYF.

V and J are TRBV19 and TRBJ2-7; 10 positions match TRBD2. The ends lost 3 bases at V and 6 bases at J; junction bases unmatched: 5. Germline lookup yields CDR1 LNHDA and CDR2 SQIVND (reference sequence). This CDR3 comprises 14 residues. The CDR3 is CASSITSGTPEQYF. The CDR3, as DNA: TGTGCCAGTAGTATCACTAGCGGGACCCCCGAGCAGTACTTC. The variable domain in full, completed from reference TRBV19 and TRBJ2-7, reads DGGITQSPKYLFRKEGQNVTLSCEQNLNHDAMYWYRQDPGQGLRLIYYSQIVNDFQKGDIAEGYSVSREKKESFPLTVTSAQKNPTAFYLCASSITSGTPEQYFGPGTRLTVT.

The chain uses TRBV6-5 and TRBJ2-2; 8 positions agree with TRBD1. Trimming at V came to 2 bases and at J to 7 bases, leaving 9 bases not matched to a gene. The CDR3 consists of 16 residues. CDR1 and CDR2 (germline): MNHEY, SVGAGI. CDR3 protein: CASSYLGRGLIGELFF. The DNA for the CDR3 is TGTGCCAGCAGTTACCTGGGCAGGGGGCTTATCGGGGAGCTGTTTTTT.

V is TRBV7-3 and J is TRBJ2-1, with a possible D match to TRBD1 (6 bases). Germline loops: CDR1 SGHTA, CDR2 FQGTGA. This CDR3 contains 15 residues. V lost 5 bases to trimming and J lost 2 bases, with 13 bases between them. DNA of the CDR3: TGTGCCAGCAGCAACCAGGGGTCGGCCTACAATGAGCAGTTCTTC. Protein: CASSNQGSAYNEQFF.

The V and J genes are TRBV4-2 and TRBJ2-3; D is possibly TRBD1 (5 bases). Between the trimmed V and J ends, which lost 1 base and 2 bases, there was a span of 10 bases. Germline CDR1 is LGHNA and CDR2 is YNFKEQ. The CDR3 extends over 15 amino acids. CDR3 DNA: TGTGCCAGCAGCCAAGCTGGGGCTGCCACAGATACGCAGTATTTT. Translating it yields CASSQAGAATDTQYF.

V and J are TRBV7-9 and TRBJ2-1; tentative D call: TRBD2 (6 bases). This CDR3 comprises 15 residues. V dropped 2 bases and J dropped 2 bases, with 10 bases sitting between them. Looked up from germline, CDR1 is SEHNR and CDR2 is FQNEAQ (reference sequence). The CDR3 sequence: CASSLWAGTYNEQFF. The DNA of the CDR3 is TGTGCCAGCAGCTTATGGGCGGGAACCTACAATGAGCAGTTCTTC.

This chain links TRBV6-1 with TRBJ2-1, with 14 bases that match TRBD2. After removal of 4 bases from V and 7 bases from J, the junction contained 3 bases not matched to a gene. Looked up from germline, CDR1 is MNHNS and CDR2 is SASEGT. The CDR3 has 15 residues. DNA of the CDR3: TGTGCCAGCAGTGTGACTAGCGGGAGGGCGAATGAGCAGTTCTTC. This sequence encodes CASSVTSGRANEQFF.

The chain carries TRBV7-3 and TRBJ2-2, with a possible D match to TRBD1 (6 bases). Germline lookup yields CDR1 SGHTA and CDR2 FQGTGA. Deletions cut 4 bases from V and 7 bases from J, with 10 bases between. The CDR3 has 13 residues. CDR3 loop: CASSSQGFGELFF. CDR3 DNA sequence: TGTGCCAGCAGCTCACAGGGTTTCGGGGAGCTGTTTTTT. Full variable domain (remainder filled in from reference TRBV7-3 and TRBJ2-2): GAGVSQTPSNKVTEKGKYVELRCDPISGHTALYWYRQSLGQGPEFLIYFQGTGAADDSGLPNDRFFAVRPEGSVSTLKIQRTERGDSAVYLCASSSQGFGELFFGEGSRLTVL.

V gene TRBV5-1 combines with J gene TRBJ2-1, with D perhaps matching TRBD2 (6 bases). V was shortened by 0 bases and J by 2 bases, with 12 bases between the two germline ends. Germline V gene data show CDR1 as SGHRS and CDR2 as YFSETQ. The CDR3 extends over 16 amino acids. CDR3 coding DNA: TGCGCCAGCAGCTTGGACGGGGGAAAAGCCTACAATGAGCAGTTCTTC. Protein product: CASSLDGGKAYNEQFF.

This clone was seen just once. The chain couples TRBV29-1 to TRBJ2-4, with D possibly TRBD1 on 5 matching bases. Germline CDR1 and CDR2: SQVTM and ANQGSEA. V lost 6 bases and J lost 9, with 18 bases in between. This CDR3 has 13 amino acids. For the CDR3, the DNA is TGCAGCGTCGCCCCTTCGGACAATGGCATTCAGTACTTC. Translated, it gives CSVAPSDNGIQYF.

V usage is TRBV5-1 and J usage is TRBJ1-6; TRBD1 is a possible D gene (6 bases). Trimming left V 4 bases short and J 4 bases short, with 9 bases between. Germline V gives CDR1 SGHRS, CDR2 YFSETQ. The CDR3 length is 14 residues. CDR3 loop: CASSLGGYNSPLHF. CDR3 nucleotides: TGCGCCAGCAGCCTAGGGGGATATAATTCACCCCTCCACTTT.

This clone was seen only once. Different DNA sequences within this sample yield the same CDR3. The V gene is TRBV5-4, the J gene TRBJ1-2; the D gene is possibly TRBD1 (5 bases). Germline CDR1 is SGHNT and CDR2 is YYREEE (reference sequence). This CDR3 spans 14 amino acids. V gave up 0 bases and J gave up 2 bases, with 8 bases separating them. The CDR3 here is CASSLEQGNYGYTF. The DNA for the CDR3 is TGTGCCAGCAGCTTGGAGCAGGGAAACTATGGCTACACCTTC.

The gene calls are TRBV5-1 and TRBJ2-1; TRBD2 agrees at 9 bases. CDR1 SGHRS and CDR2 YFSETQ come from the germline V gene. The CDR3 has 16 residues. V trimming: 3 bases; J trimming: 9 bases; junction bases outside the gene matches: 13. The CDR3 protein is CASSSRAIAGVAEQFF. Here the CDR3 DNA reads TGCGCCAGCAGCTCCCGGGCCATAGCGGGAGTTGCTGAGCAGTTCTTC.

The chain is built from TRBV14 and TRBJ2-7; 9 bases agree with TRBD2. V trimming: 0 bases; J trimming: 5 bases; junction bases outside the gene matches: 5. The CDR3 runs to 15 residues. Germline values: CDR1 SGHDN, CDR2 FVKESK. This chain's CDR3 is CASSQEGRGGHEQYF. In DNA form, the CDR3 reads TGTGCCAGCAGCCAAGAAGGGCGGGGGGGCCACGAGCAGTACTTC.

The chain is built from TRBV27 and TRBJ2-7; 7 nucleotides match TRBD2. From germline, CDR1 is MNHEY and CDR2 SMNVEV (reference sequence). After removal of 8 bases from V and 5 bases from J, the junction contained 12 bases not matched to a gene. This CDR3 region has 14 residues. In DNA form, the CDR3 reads TGTGCCAGCTCTTGGGGAGGGACCGCCCACGAGCAGTACTTC. It codes for CASSWGGTAHEQYF.

CDR3 sequence reads: CASSTGQGGNSNQPQHF. CDR3 DNA: TGTGCCAGCTCGACGGGACAGGGGGGTAATAGCAATCAGCCCCAGCATTTT. This sequence joins TRBV18 and TRBJ1-5, with 11 bases that match TRBD1. The CDR3 extends over 17 amino acids. The germline gives CDR1 KGHSH, CDR2 LQKENI. V lost 6 bases to trimming and J lost 0 bases; unmatched junction nucleotides: 7.

This clone was counted ten times or more. DNA for the CDR3: TGTGCCAGTAGTGTACTAGCGGGGGGTGGCACAGATACGCAGTATTTT. Protein: CASSVLAGGGTDTQYF. V usage is TRBV19 and J usage is TRBJ2-3; TRBD2 aligns across 12 bases. CDR3 length: 16 amino acids. Looked up from germline, CDR1 is LNHDA and CDR2 is SQIVND (reference sequence). J gave up 1 base and V 5 bases, and 4 bases lay outside the gene matches.

The chain joins TRBV6-6 to TRBJ2-2, with 7 bases fitting TRBD2. Germline CDR1 MNHNY, CDR2 SVGAGI (reference sequence). The V gene end was trimmed by 4 bases and the J gene end by 1 base; junction bases not matched to a gene: 6. The CDR3 is 16 residues long. The CDR3 coding sequence is TGTGCCAGCAGTTTCCCCAGCGGGGTGAACACCGGGGAGCTGTTTTTT. Translation gives CASSFPSGVNTGELFF.

The genes are TRBV28 and TRBJ1-5, with no clear D. CDR1 is MDHEN, CDR2 SYDVKM, per germline. The CDR3 loop spans 14 amino acids. Deletions cut 5 bases from V and 1 base from J, with 9 bases between. CDR3 sequence (DNA): TGTGCCAGCAGTCCCGGGATCAGCAATCAGCCCCAGCATTTT. Its translation: CASSPGISNQPQHF.

J is TRBJ1-1 and V is TRBV7-2; D is ambiguous. CDR1 is SGHTA, CDR2 FQGNSA, per germline. Trimming cost V 5 bases and J 14 bases, with 18 bases left between them. The CDR3 length is 12 residues. Here the CDR3 DNA reads TGTGCCAGCAGCCCGGCGAGAGCAGGCGTCTTCTTT. This encodes CASSPARAGVFF.

The CDR3 protein is CAISEGEGGYGYTF. The CDR3 DNA reads TGTGCCATCAGTGAGGGCGAGGGTGGCTATGGCTACACCTTC. The chain couples TRBV10-3 to TRBJ1-2; D is ambiguous. The V end lost 2 bases, the J end lost 4 bases, and 11 bases lay between the germline ends. From germline, CDR1 is ENHRY and CDR2 SYGVKD. CDR3 length: 14 residues.

The chain joins TRBV18 to TRBJ2-5; a possible D gene is TRBD1 (5 bases). V dropped 3 bases and J dropped 4 bases, with 21 bases sitting between them. The CDR3 has 17 residues. Germline V gives CDR1 KGHSH, CDR2 LQKENI. CDR3 sequence reads: CASSPLDATPGAETQYF. The CDR3 nucleotides read TGTGCCAGCTCACCCCTGGACGCTACCCCTGGGGCAGAGACCCAGTACTTC.

The chain has TRBV19 and TRBJ2-1; 11 bases align to TRBD2. Germline values: CDR1 LNHDA, CDR2 SQIVND (reference sequence). The trim removed 9 bases at V and 8 bases at J, leaving 9 bases unmatched. The CDR3 contains 14 residues. The CDR3 reads CASHPGTSGHEQFF. CDR3 DNA sequence: TGTGCCAGCCACCCAGGGACTAGCGGCCATGAGCAGTTCTTC.

This clone appeared a single time. This chain connects TRBV7-6 to TRBJ2-1, with 9 bases identical to TRBD1. The CDR3 has 17 residues. Germline assignment: CDR1 SGHVS and CDR2 FNYEAQ. Unmatched junction bases numbered 13, after V lost 2 bases and J lost 8 bases. Here the CDR3 DNA reads TGTGCCAGCAGCTTATATGAGGGGGACAGGGCGTGGGATGAGCAGTTCTTC. Its translation is CASSLYEGDRAWDEQFF.

The chain carries TRBV19 and TRBJ1-2; 10 bases line up with TRBD1. The germline V gene has CDR1 LNHDA and CDR2 SQIVND (reference sequence). This CDR3 region has 15 residues. V lost 7 bases and J lost 5; bases outside the gene matches: 10. The CDR3 is CASNYLPGQGYGYTF. In DNA form, the CDR3 reads TGTGCCAGTAATTATCTTCCGGGACAGGGGTATGGCTACACCTTC.

This clone was observed once. The rearrangement joins TRBV5-8 to TRBJ1-2, with D unclear. The CDR3 covers 16 residues. Trimming left V 0 bases short and J 4 bases short, with 16 bases between. From germline, CDR1 is SGHTS and CDR2 YDEGEE. CDR3 protein: CASSLEGGRRTYGYTF. The CDR3 DNA is TGTGCCAGCAGCTTGGAAGGAGGGAGAAGAACCTATGGCTACACCTTC. Together with reference TRBV5-8 and TRBJ1-2, the CDR3 gives the full variable domain: EAGVTQSPTHLIKTRGQQATLRCSPISGHTSVYWYQQALGLGLQFLLWYDEGEERNRGNFPPRFSGRQFPNYSSELNVNALELEDSALYLCASSLEGGRRTYGYTFGSGTRLTVV.

The rearrangement joins TRBV19 to TRBJ2-1; D unresolved. CDR1 and CDR2 from the germline V gene are LNHDA and SQIVND (reference sequence). The V end was cut by 4 bases, the J end by 1 base, with 8 bases between. The length of the CDR3 is 14 residues. As DNA, the CDR3 is TGTGCCAGTAGTAGAGAACTTTCCTACAATGAGCAGTTCTTC. This translates into CASSRELSYNEQFF.

The chain employs TRBV13 and TRBJ1-2; 8 positions match TRBD1. The ends lost 5 bases at V and 4 bases at J; junction bases unmatched: 12. CDR3 length equals 16 residues. The germline V gene has CDR1 PRHDT and CDR2 FYEKMQ (reference sequence). DNA of the CDR3: TGTGCCAGCAGCCCGCGTGCCGGACAGGGAAGCTATGGCTACACCTTC. Translating it yields CASSPRAGQGSYGYTF. The full variable domain, in which reference TRBV13 and TRBJ1-2 provide the parts outside the CDR3, is AAGVIQSPRHLIKEKRETATLKCYPIPRHDTVYWYQQGPGQDPQFLISFYEKMQSDKGSIPDRFSAQQFSDYHSELNMSSLELGDSALYFCASSPRAGQGSYGYTFGSGTRLTVV.

The CDR3 DNA follows: TGCGCCAGCAGCCAAGATGGGGGGGAGGAGGAGACCCAGTACTTC. This translates into CASSQDGGEEETQYF. V is TRBV4-3 and J is TRBJ2-5; 7 nucleotides match TRBD2. The CDR3 contains 15 residues. The junction had 6 bases not matched to a gene; V was cut back by 0 bases and J by 5 bases. From germline, CDR1 is LGHNA and CDR2 YSLEER.

The V and J genes are TRBV7-2 and TRBJ1-5, with D possibly matching TRBD1 (5 bases). The CDR3 is made up of 13 amino acids. Germline CDR1 SGHTA, CDR2 FQGNSA. V was pared by 5 bases and J by 7 bases, with 12 bases between. The CDR3 nucleotides read TGTGCCAGCAGCCCCAGGGTAGACCAGCCCCAGCATTTT. This translates into CASSPRVDQPQHF.

Written as DNA, the CDR3 is TGTGCCAGCAGTCCAGGGGCCGGCAGGGGGTTGTCCTACGAGCAGTACTTC. Translated, it gives CASSPGAGRGLSYEQYF. The chain links TRBV28 to TRBJ2-7, with 7 bases fitting TRBD1. The CDR3 extends over 17 amino acids. J lost 1 base, V lost 5 bases, and 14 bases had no gene match. Germline V CDR1 and CDR2: MDHEN, SYDVKM.